The 20 T cell receptor beta chains in this list originate from one sample, sequenced in a study of T cell responses to AZD1222 COVID-19 vaccine. Only in-frame clones appear in the TCRdb table, and some are missing; sequencing was by immunoSEQ multiplex PCR. The sample records 150,000 or so clones, about nine tenths being singletons. Sequenced here: peripheral blood, sampled on day 0 of MenACWY control vaccination. The receptor source for this set is an adult in good health.

The rearrangement uses TRBV14 and TRBJ1-2; D unresolved. Trimming removed 3 bases from V and 4 bases from J, with 9 bases in between. The germline V gene has CDR1 SGHDN and CDR2 FVKESK. CDR3 length: 13 amino acids. The CDR3 nucleotides are TGTGCCAGCAGCCAGCTTCAGTCCTATGGCTACACCTTC. As protein: CASSQLQSYGYTF.

The CDR3 loop reads CSARGTDTQYF. In nucleotides, the CDR3 is TGCAGTGCTAGAGGAACAGATACGCAGTATTTT. The chain links TRBV20-1 to TRBJ2-3; D unclear. The CDR3 has 11 residues. V shed 1 base and J shed 3 bases, with 2 bases lying between them. Germline CDR1 DFQATT, CDR2 SNEGSKA (reference sequence).

The sample holds a few counts of this clone. The rearrangement joins TRBV28 to TRBJ2-7; 10 positions agree with TRBD1. The CDR3 has 13 residues. Losses at the gene ends were 5 bases for V and 2 bases for J; bases not matched to a gene: 0. From germline, CDR1 is MDHEN and CDR2 SYDVKM. The CDR3 spells CASSGTGAYEQYV. DNA for the CDR3: TGTGCCAGCAGTGGGACAGGGGCCTACGAGCAGTACGTC.

The chain couples TRBV5-1 to TRBJ1-2; a possible D gene is TRBD1 (6 bases). V lost 5 bases to trimming and J lost 2 bases, with 10 bases between them. The CDR3 extends over 13 amino acids. Germline V gives CDR1 SGHRS, CDR2 YFSETQ. In nucleotides, the CDR3 is TGCGCCAGCAGGACTGGACAGAACTATGGCTACACCTTC. It is translated as CASRTGQNYGYTF. Together with reference TRBV5-1 and TRBJ1-2, the CDR3 gives the full variable domain: KAGVTQTPRYLIKTRGQQVTLSCSPISGHRSVSWYQQTPGQGLQFLFEYFSETQRNKGNFPGRFSGRQFSNSRSEMNVSTLELGDSALYLCASRTGQNYGYTFGSGTRLTVV.

The genes are TRBV5-5 and TRBJ1-3; D gene uncertain. The CDR3 is 12 residues long. Germline CDR1 SGHKS, CDR2 YYEKEE (reference sequence). Trimming cost V 4 bases and J 4 bases, with 6 bases left between them. The CDR3 DNA is TGTGCCAGCAGCGAGAACGGAAACACCATATATTTT. This encodes CASSENGNTIYF.

The chain carries TRBV6-5 and TRBJ2-1; 8 nucleotides agree with TRBD1. Germline CDR1 reads MNHEY; CDR2 reads SVGAGI. CDR3 length equals 14 residues. V was clipped by 6 bases and J by 4 bases; unmatched bases: 5. The DNA of the CDR3 is TGTGCCAGCAGCTACGGACAGGGTTACAATGAGCAGTTCTTC. Its protein product is CASSYGQGYNEQFF.

This clone was picked up one time. In DNA, the CDR3 is TGTGCCAGTAGTTTTCCGGGACAGGGCTCCAATGAAAAACTGTTTTTT. Protein product: CASSFPGQGSNEKLFF. The chain links TRBV19 to TRBJ1-4, with TRBD1 matching over 9 bases. The trim removed 5 bases at V and 5 bases at J, leaving 9 bases unmatched. The germline V gene has CDR1 LNHDA and CDR2 SQIVND (reference sequence). The CDR3 covers 16 residues. Combining the CDR3 with reference TRBV19 and TRBJ1-4 gives the whole variable domain DGGITQSPKYLFRKEGQNVTLSCEQNLNHDAMYWYRQDPGQGLRLIYYSQIVNDFQKGDIAEGYSVSREKKESFPLTVTSAQKNPTAFYLCASSFPGQGSNEKLFFGSGTQLSVL.

The chain uses TRBV29-1 and TRBJ2-1; D is unclear. CDR3 size: 12 residues. The germline V gene encodes CDR1 SQVTM and CDR2 ANQGSEA. The V end was cut by 4 bases, the J end by 10 bases, with 14 bases between. DNA of the CDR3: TGCAGCGTTGCAATCGGACGGAAAGAGCAGTTCTTC. This encodes CSVAIGRKEQFF.

The V gene is TRBV6-5, the J gene TRBJ1-4; weak D call: TRBD1 (6 bases). Germline V gives CDR1 MNHEY, CDR2 SVGAGI. Between the trimmed V and J ends, which lost 6 bases and 5 bases, there was a span of 13 bases. CDR3 length: 14 amino acids. The CDR3 here is CASSYGQRNEKLFF. The CDR3 coding sequence is TGTGCCAGCAGCTACGGACAGAGGAATGAAAAACTGTTTTTT.

In nucleotides, the CDR3 is TGCGCCAGCAGCCGCTTTAGCGGGGGGGACTCCTACAATGAGCAGTTCTTC. Its protein is CASSRFSGGDSYNEQFF. The chain is built from TRBV5-1 and TRBJ2-1; 11 bases are shared with TRBD2. Germline assignment: CDR1 SGHRS and CDR2 YFSETQ. Germline trimming cut 4 bases from V and 0 bases from J; bases unmatched to any gene: 6. This CDR3 spans 17 amino acids.

V gene TRBV7-9 combines with J gene TRBJ2-7, with D perhaps matching TRBD2 (6 bases). Germline assignment: CDR1 SEHNR and CDR2 FQNEAQ (reference sequence). The CDR3 contains 13 residues. V lost 5 bases and J lost 9, with 17 bases in between. The CDR3 region is CASSPGRGIGQYF. CDR3 DNA sequence: TGTGCCAGCAGCCCAGGCCGCGGGATTGGGCAGTACTTC.

This chain connects TRBV2 to TRBJ2-1; D gene unclear. V was pared by 3 bases and J by 2 bases, with 11 bases between. The germline CDR1 and CDR2 sequences are SNHLY and FYNNEI. CDR3 size: 15 residues. DNA for the CDR3: TGTGCCAGCAGTGACCGGTTAGGGACCTACAATGAGCAGTTCTTC. Translating gives CASSDRLGTYNEQFF.

V usage is TRBV18 and J usage is TRBJ2-1; D possibly corresponds to TRBD2 (7 bases). The V end was cut by 1 base, the J end by 9 bases, with 10 bases between. Germline values: CDR1 KGHSH, CDR2 LQKENI. The CDR3 runs to 13 residues. CDR3 nucleotide sequence: TGTGCCAGCTCACCACGGGGGGGCGGTGAGCAGTTCTTC. It specifies CASSPRGGGEQFF.

This rearrangement joins TRBV5-1 to TRBJ2-7; D is ambiguous. With 0 bases removed from V and 3 bases from J, the gap between germline ends came to 7 bases. The CDR3 runs 13 residues. Germline V gives CDR1 SGHRS, CDR2 YFSETQ. Here the CDR3 DNA reads TGCGCCAGCAGCTTGGCCTACAACTACGAGCAGTACTTC. It encodes CASSLAYNYEQYF.

V gene TRBV7-9 combines with J gene TRBJ2-3; TRBD2 agrees at 12 bases. The CDR3 consists of 15 residues. Germline V gives CDR1 SEHNR, CDR2 FQNEAQ (reference sequence). V shed 5 bases, J shed 7 bases, and the junction held 7 bases outside the gene matches. CDR3 sequence reads: CASSPTGLAGNTQYF. The CDR3 DNA is TGTGCCAGCAGCCCCACTGGACTAGCGGGAAATACGCAGTATTTT.

This clone was found a few times. The chain recombines TRBV5-6 with TRBJ2-7; unclear D gene. The CDR3 covers 11 residues. In germline, CDR1 is SGHDT, CDR2 YYEEEE. Trimming took off 0 bases at V and 2 bases at J, with 0 bases between the two ends. The DNA of the CDR3 is TGTGCCAGCAGCTTGGCCTACGAGCAGTACTTC. Its translation: CASSLAYEQYF.

The rearrangement uses TRBV13 and TRBJ1-3, with 7 positions matching TRBD1. Germline assignment: CDR1 PRHDT and CDR2 FYEKMQ (reference sequence). The V segment lost 5 bases and the J segment 9 bases; nucleotides outside the gene matches: 10. This CDR3 region has 14 residues. Here the CDR3 reads CASSASSGGGTIYF. DNA of the CDR3: TGTGCCAGCAGCGCCTCGTCAGGGGGAGGCACCATATATTTT.

The chain recombines TRBV5-4 with TRBJ2-5; 10 nucleotides align to TRBD2. Germline-derived CDR1 and CDR2 are SGHNT and YYREEE (reference sequence). The CDR3 covers 15 residues. Germline trimming cut 5 bases from V and 4 bases from J; bases unmatched to any gene: 8. DNA for the CDR3: TGTGCCAGCAGTCTAGCGGGGGCCAACCGAGAGACCCAGTACTTC. Its protein product is CASSLAGANRETQYF.

The V and J genes are TRBV12-3 or TRBV12-4 and TRBJ2-2, with no clear D. The V gene lost 3 bases and the J gene lost 2 bases, with 1 base spanning the gap. The CDR3 covers 12 residues. CDR3 loop: CASSFNTGELFF. CDR3 DNA: TGTGCCAGCAGTTTTAACACCGGGGAGCTGTTTTTT.

The rearrangement uses TRBV5-1 and TRBJ2-3, with 7 bases identical to TRBD2. V lost 0 bases, J lost 5 bases, and 3 bases stayed unmatched. Germline assignment: CDR1 SGHRS and CDR2 YFSETQ. This CDR3 is built from 14 residues. For the CDR3, the DNA is TGCGCCAGCAGCTTGGGACTAGCTGGAGATACGCAGTATTTT. Translation: CASSLGLAGDTQYF.